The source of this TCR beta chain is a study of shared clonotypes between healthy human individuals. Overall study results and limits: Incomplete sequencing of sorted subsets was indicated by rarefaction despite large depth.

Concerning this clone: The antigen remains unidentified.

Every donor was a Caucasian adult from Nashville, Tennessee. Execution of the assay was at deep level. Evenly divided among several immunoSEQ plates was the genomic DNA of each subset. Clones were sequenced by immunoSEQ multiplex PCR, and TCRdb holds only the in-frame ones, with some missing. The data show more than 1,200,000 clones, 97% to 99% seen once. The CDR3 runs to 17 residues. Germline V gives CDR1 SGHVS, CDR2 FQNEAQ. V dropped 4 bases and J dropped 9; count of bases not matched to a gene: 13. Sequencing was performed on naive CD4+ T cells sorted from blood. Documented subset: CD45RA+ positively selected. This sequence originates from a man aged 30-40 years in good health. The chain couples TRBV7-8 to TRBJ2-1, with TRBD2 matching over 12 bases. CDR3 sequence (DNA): TGTGCCAGCAGCTCAGGGGGACTAGCGGGCCCTCGGGGTGAGCAGTTCTTC. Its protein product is CASSSGGLAGPRGEQFF.